The 10 T cell receptor beta chains in this list originate from one sample, sequenced in a study of blood T cell repertoires in COVID-19. Some clones are missing from TCRdb's copy, which holds only in-frame ones; the method was immunoSEQ multiplex PCR. The sample lists some 28,000 clones; more than 70% were seen once. The specimen was peripheral blood. The receptors were gathered from a human donor in a cohort sampled during active COVID-19.

This chain uses TRBV19 with TRBJ2-5; tentatively, D is TRBD1 (5 bases). CDR3 length: 14 residues. Trimming shortened V by 5 bases and J by 2 bases, and 12 bases separated the two germline ends. Germline assignment: CDR1 LNHDA and CDR2 SQIVND (reference sequence). CDR3 in amino acids: CASSPADKQETQYF. The CDR3 DNA is TGTGCCAGTAGTCCTGCGGACAAACAAGAGACCCAGTACTTC.

The gene calls are TRBV27 and TRBJ1-1; 7 bases agree with TRBD1. V dropped 6 bases and J dropped 7; count of bases not matched to a gene: 20. The CDR3 spans 17 residues. CDR1 is MNHEY, CDR2 SMNVEV, per germline (reference sequence). In DNA form, the CDR3 reads TGTGCCAGCAGCACCACGAAGCCGGGACAGTTAAGGGTTGAAGCTTTCTTT. Translated, it gives CASSTTKPGQLRVEAFF.

The rearrangement links TRBV9 to TRBJ1-3; perhaps TRBD1 as D (6 bases). The V and J ends lost 4 bases and 4 bases respectively, with 15 bases between them. Germline V CDR1 and CDR2: SGDLS, YYNGEE. The CDR3 has 15 residues. CDR3 amino acids: CASSPQQGKGNTIYF. DNA for the CDR3: TGTGCCAGCAGCCCTCAGCAGGGGAAGGGAAACACCATATATTTT.

The V call is TRBV5-1, the J call TRBJ2-5; weak D call: TRBD1 (5 bases). The CDR3 covers 14 residues. Between the trimmed V and J ends, which lost 4 bases and 5 bases, there was a span of 15 bases. Germline CDR1 SGHRS, CDR2 YFSETQ. This CDR3 is CASSQGSMGETQYF. The CDR3 bases are TGCGCCAGCAGCCAGGGAAGCATGGGCGAGACCCAGTACTTC.

This clone was picked up a small number of times. CDR3 nucleotides: TGCGCCAGCAGCCTGGGACAGGGGATTTCCTACGAGCAGTACTTC. Protein product: CASSLGQGISYEQYF. The J gene is TRBJ2-7, the V gene TRBV4-3; the match to TRBD1 covers 10 bases. The germline gives CDR1 LGHNA, CDR2 YSLEER. V dropped 4 bases and J dropped 1; count of bases not matched to a gene: 4. The CDR3 runs to 15 residues.

V gene TRBV5-1 combines with J gene TRBJ2-1; D call uncertain. The V end was cut by 0 bases, the J end by 2 bases, with 12 bases between. This CDR3 region has 16 residues. CDR1 is SGHRS and CDR2 is YFSETQ in the germline V gene. The CDR3 bases are TGCGCCAGCAGCTTGGCCCAGGCCAATACCTACAATGAGCAGTTCTTC. It encodes CASSLAQANTYNEQFF.

The chain employs TRBV6-2 or TRBV6-3 and TRBJ2-1; the match to TRBD1 covers 8 bases. Germline V CDR1 and CDR2: MNHEY, SVGEGT. Trimming took 7 bases from V and 9 from J; bases not matched to a gene: 8. The CDR3 contains 13 residues. Here the CDR3 DNA reads TGTGCCAGCACCCCCAGGGGGCACGGTGAGCAGTTCTTC. This gives the protein CASTPRGHGEQFF.

The chain combines TRBV5-8 with TRBJ2-3; 9 bases are shared with TRBD2. Germline V gene lookup returns CDR1 SGHTS and CDR2 YDEGEE. Germline trimming cut 4 bases from V and 2 bases from J; bases unmatched to any gene: 8. This CDR3 region has 16 residues. The CDR3 sequence is CASSTGLALSTDTQYF. CDR3 in DNA: TGTGCCAGCAGCACTGGACTAGCGCTATCCACAGATACGCAGTATTTT.

This clone was seen a single time. The chain couples TRBV27 to TRBJ1-2; 7 positions match TRBD1. The CDR3 length is 16 residues. Germline values: CDR1 MNHEY, CDR2 SMNVEV (reference sequence). J gave up 2 bases and V 2 bases, and 8 bases lay outside the gene matches. The CDR3: CASSLDRVTANYGYTF. The CDR3, as DNA: TGTGCCAGCAGTTTAGACAGGGTTACCGCGAACTATGGCTACACCTTC.

V is TRBV5-1 and J is TRBJ1-1; D gene ambiguous. The V gene's germline CDR1 is SGHRS and CDR2 YFSETQ. The length of the CDR3 is 15 residues. The ends were cut back, 3 bases at V and 1 base at J, with 13 bases in the middle. The DNA of the CDR3 is TGCGCCAGCAGCTGGAGTTTGACCACGAACACTGAAGCTTTCTTT. Protein sequence: CASSWSLTTNTEAFF.